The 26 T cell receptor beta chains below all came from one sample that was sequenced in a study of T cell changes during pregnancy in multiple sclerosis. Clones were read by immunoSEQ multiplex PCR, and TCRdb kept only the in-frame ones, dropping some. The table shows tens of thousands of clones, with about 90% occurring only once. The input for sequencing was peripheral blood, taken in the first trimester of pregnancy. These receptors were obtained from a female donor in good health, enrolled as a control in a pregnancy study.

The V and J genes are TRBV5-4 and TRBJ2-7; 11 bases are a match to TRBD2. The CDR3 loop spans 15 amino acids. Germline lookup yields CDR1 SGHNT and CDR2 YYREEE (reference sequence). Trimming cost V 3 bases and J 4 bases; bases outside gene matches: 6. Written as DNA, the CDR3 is TGTGCCAGCAGCTCCGAGACTAGCGGGATATACGAGCAGTACTTC. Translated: CASSSETSGIYEQYF.

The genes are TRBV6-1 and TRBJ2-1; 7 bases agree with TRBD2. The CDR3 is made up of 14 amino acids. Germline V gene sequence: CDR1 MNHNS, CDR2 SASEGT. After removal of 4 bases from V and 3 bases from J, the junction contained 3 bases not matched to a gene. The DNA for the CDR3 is TGTGCCAGCAGTGTAAGCGGGAACTACAATGAGCAGTTCTTC. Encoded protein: CASSVSGNYNEQFF.

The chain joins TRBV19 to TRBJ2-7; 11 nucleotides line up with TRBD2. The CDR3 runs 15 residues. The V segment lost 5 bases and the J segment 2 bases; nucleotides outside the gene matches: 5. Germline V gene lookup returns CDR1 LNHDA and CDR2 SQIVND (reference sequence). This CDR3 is CASSPRLAGTYEQYF. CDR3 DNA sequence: TGTGCCAGTAGTCCACGACTAGCGGGGACCTACGAGCAGTACTTC.

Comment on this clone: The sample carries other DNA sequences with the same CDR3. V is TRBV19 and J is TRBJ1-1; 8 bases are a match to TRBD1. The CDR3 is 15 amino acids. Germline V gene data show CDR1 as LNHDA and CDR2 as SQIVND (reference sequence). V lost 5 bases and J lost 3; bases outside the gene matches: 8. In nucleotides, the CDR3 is TGTGCCAGTAGTCCCCGTCAGGGGGCGGACACTGAAGCTTTCTTT. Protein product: CASSPRQGADTEAFF.

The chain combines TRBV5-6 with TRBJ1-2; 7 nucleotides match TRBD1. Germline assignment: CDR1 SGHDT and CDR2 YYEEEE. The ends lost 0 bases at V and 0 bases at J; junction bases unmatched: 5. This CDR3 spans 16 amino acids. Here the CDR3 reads CASSLGTGTANYGYTF. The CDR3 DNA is TGTGCCAGCAGCTTGGGGACCGGGACAGCTAACTATGGCTACACCTTC.

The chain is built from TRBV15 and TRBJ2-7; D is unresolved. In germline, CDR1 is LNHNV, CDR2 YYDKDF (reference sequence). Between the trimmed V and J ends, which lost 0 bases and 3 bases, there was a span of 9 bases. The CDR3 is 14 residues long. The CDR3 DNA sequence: TGTGCCACCAGCAGAGATTCCCCAGGCTACGAGCAGTACTTC. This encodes CATSRDSPGYEQYF.

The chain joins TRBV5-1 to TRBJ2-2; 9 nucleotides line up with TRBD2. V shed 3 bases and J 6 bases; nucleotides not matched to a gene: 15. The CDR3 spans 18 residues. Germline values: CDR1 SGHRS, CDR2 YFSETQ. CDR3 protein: CASSSQAVAGVAAGELFF. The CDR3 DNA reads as TGCGCCAGCAGCTCCCAGGCGGTAGCGGGAGTAGCTGCCGGGGAGCTGTTTTTT.

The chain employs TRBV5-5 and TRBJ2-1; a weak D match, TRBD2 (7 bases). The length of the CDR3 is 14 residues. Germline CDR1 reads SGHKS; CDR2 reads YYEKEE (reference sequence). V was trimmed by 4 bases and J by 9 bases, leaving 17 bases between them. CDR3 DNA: TGTGCCAGCAGCCGGGGTGAGGGGGGGCTTGAGCAGTTCTTC. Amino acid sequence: CASSRGEGGLEQFF.

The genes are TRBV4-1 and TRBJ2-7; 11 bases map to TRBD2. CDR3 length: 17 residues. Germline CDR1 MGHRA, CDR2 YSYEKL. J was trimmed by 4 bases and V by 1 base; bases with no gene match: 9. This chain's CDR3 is CASSQGATSGSRYEQYF. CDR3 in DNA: TGCGCCAGCAGCCAAGGAGCAACTAGCGGGAGCAGGTACGAGCAGTACTTC.

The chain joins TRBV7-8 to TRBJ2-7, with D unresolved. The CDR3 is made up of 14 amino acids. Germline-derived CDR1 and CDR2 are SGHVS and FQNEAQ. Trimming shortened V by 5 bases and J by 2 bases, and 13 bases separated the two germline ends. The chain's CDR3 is CASSLRTDPYEQYF. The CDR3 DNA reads TGTGCCAGCAGCCTACGAACAGACCCCTACGAGCAGTACTTC.

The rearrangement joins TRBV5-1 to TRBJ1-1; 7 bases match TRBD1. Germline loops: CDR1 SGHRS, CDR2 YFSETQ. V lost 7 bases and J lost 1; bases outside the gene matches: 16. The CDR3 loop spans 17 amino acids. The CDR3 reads CASATQGLSYPNTEAFF. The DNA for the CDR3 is TGCGCCAGCGCAACACAGGGGCTTTCCTACCCGAACACTGAAGCTTTCTTT.

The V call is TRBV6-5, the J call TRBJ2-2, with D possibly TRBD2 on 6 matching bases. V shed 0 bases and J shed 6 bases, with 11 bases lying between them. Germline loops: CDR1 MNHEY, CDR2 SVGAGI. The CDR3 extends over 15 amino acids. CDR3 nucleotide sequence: TGTGCCAGCAGTTACTCGATCGGGGGAGCCGGGGAGCTGTTTTTT. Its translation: CASSYSIGGAGELFF.

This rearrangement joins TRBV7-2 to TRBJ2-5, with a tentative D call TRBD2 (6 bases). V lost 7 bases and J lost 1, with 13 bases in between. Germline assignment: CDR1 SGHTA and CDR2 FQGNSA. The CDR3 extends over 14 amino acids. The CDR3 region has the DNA TGTGCCAGCACCCTGAACGGGGGCCAAGAGACCCAGTACTTC. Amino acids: CASTLNGGQETQYF.

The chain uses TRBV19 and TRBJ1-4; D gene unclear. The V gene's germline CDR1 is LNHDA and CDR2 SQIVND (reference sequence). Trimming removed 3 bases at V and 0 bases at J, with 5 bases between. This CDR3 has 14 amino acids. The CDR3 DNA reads TGTGCCAGTAGTATGGGCGCAACTAATGAAAAACTGTTTTTT. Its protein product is CASSMGATNEKLFF.

For the CDR3, the DNA is TGTGCCAGCAGTGTGCTAGGTAGCGCCGACACCGGGGAGCTGTTTTTT. This encodes CASSVLGSADTGELFF. The chain couples TRBV2 to TRBJ2-2; D perhaps matches TRBD2 (5 bases). V was clipped by 4 bases and J by 3 bases, with 15 bases between them. The germline gives CDR1 SNHLY, CDR2 FYNNEI. This CDR3 spans 16 amino acids.

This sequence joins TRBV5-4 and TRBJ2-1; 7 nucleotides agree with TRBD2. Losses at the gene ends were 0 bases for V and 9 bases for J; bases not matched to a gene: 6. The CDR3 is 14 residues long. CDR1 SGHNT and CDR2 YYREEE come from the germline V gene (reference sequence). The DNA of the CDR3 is TGTGCCAGCAGCTTGGGACTAGCCCCTGCTGAGCAGTTCTTC. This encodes CASSLGLAPAEQFF.

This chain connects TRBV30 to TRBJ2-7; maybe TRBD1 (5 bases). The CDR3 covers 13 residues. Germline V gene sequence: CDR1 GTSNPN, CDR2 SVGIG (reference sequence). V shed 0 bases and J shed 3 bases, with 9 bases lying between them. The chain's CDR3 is CAWSVGRVYEQYF. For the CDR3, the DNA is TGTGCCTGGAGTGTAGGCAGGGTCTACGAGCAGTACTTC.

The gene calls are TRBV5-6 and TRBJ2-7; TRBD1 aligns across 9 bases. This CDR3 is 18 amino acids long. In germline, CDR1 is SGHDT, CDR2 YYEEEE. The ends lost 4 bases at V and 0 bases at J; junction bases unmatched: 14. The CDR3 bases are TGTGCCAGCAGCCTGGGGACAGGGAGGTTTGGGTACTCCTACGAGCAGTACTTC. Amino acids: CASSLGTGRFGYSYEQYF.

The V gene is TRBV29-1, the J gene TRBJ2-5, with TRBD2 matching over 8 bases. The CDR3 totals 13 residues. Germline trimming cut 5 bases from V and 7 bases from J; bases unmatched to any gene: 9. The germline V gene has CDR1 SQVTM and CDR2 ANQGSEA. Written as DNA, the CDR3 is TGCAGCGTTTTCGGGGGGGGCCGGGGGACCCAGTACTTC. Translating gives CSVFGGGRGTQYF.

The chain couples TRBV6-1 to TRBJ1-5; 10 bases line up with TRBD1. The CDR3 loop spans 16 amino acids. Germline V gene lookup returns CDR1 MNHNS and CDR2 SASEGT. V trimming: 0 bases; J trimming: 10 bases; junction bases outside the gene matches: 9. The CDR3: CASSEAFGQGVGPQHF. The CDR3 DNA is TGTGCCAGCAGTGAAGCGTTCGGACAGGGGGTAGGTCCCCAGCATTTT.

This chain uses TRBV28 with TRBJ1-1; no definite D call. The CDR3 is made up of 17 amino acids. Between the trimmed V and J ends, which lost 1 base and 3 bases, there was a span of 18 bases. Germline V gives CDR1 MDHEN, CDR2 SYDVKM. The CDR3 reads CASSLLGRTPPDTEAFF. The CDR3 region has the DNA TGTGCCAGCAGTTTATTGGGGAGGACTCCGCCTGACACTGAAGCTTTCTTT.

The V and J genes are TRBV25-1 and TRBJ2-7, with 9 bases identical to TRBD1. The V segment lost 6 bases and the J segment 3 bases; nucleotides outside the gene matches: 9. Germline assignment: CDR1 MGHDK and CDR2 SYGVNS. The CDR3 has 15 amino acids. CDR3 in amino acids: CASRLTGTGIYEQYF. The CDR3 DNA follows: TGTGCCAGCAGACTGACCGGGACAGGGATCTACGAGCAGTACTTC.

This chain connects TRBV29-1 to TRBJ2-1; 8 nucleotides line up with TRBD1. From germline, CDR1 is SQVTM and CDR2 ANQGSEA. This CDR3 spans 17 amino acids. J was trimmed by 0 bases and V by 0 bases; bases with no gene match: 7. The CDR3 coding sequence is TGCAGCGTTGAAGACATCCCGGACAGGGCCTCCTACAATGAGCAGTTCTTC. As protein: CSVEDIPDRASYNEQFF.

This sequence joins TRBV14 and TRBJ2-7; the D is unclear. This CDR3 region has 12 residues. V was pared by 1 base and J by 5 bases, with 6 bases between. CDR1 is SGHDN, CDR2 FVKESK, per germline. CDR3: CASSQGGHEQYF. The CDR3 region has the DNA TGTGCCAGCAGCCAAGGAGGCCACGAGCAGTACTTC.

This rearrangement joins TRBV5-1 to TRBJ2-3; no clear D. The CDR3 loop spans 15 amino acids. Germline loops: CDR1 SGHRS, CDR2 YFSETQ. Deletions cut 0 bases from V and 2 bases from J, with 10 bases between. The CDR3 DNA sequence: TGCGCCAGCAGCTTGGACACCTTCCTCACAGATACGCAGTATTTT. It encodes CASSLDTFLTDTQYF.

The CDR3 spells CASSRDGTGDYEQYF. The DNA for the CDR3 is TGTGCCAGTAGCCGTGACGGGACAGGGGATTACGAGCAGTACTTC. V usage is TRBV19 and J usage is TRBJ2-7, with TRBD1 matching 10 bases. J was trimmed by 4 bases and V by 6 bases; bases with no gene match: 9. The CDR3 consists of 15 residues. Germline V gene sequence: CDR1 LNHDA, CDR2 SQIVND (reference sequence). Using reference TRBV19 and TRBJ2-7 for the parts outside the CDR3, the full variable domain is DGGITQSPKYLFRKEGQNVTLSCEQNLNHDAMYWYRQDPGQGLRLIYYSQIVNDFQKGDIAEGYSVSREKKESFPLTVTSAQKNPTAFYLCASSRDGTGDYEQYFGPGTRLTVT.